The 29 T cell receptor beta chains given below trace back to one sample, sequenced in a study of blood T cell repertoires in COVID-19. The data were produced by immunoSEQ multiplex PCR, yet TCRdb's version contains in-frame clones alone and is incomplete. Among 260,000 or so clones listed, about nine tenths were seen once. The sequencing input was PBMCs or T cells enriched from blood (not recorded which). These TCRs come from a woman in her forties with acute COVID-19.

V usage is TRBV27 and J usage is TRBJ1-2; 7 bases are a match to TRBD1. From germline, CDR1 is MNHEY and CDR2 SMNVEV (reference sequence). The CDR3 extends over 14 amino acids. With 5 bases clipped from V and 2 bases from J, the junction kept 5 bases outside the gene matches. In DNA form, the CDR3 reads TGTGCCAGCAGTGCAGACAGGGAGAACTATGGCTACACCTTC. This encodes CASSADRENYGYTF.

The chain is built from TRBV29-1 and TRBJ2-3; D perhaps matches TRBD1 (6 bases). This CDR3 is built from 15 residues. The V gene lost 4 bases and the J gene lost 4 bases, with 18 bases spanning the gap. The germline gives CDR1 SQVTM, CDR2 ANQGSEA. CDR3 residues: CSVVWTVTGSDTQYF. The CDR3 nucleotides are TGCAGCGTTGTGTGGACAGTGACGGGCTCAGATACGCAGTATTTT.

The rearrangement uses TRBV7-2 and TRBJ2-1, with a weak D call TRBD2 (6 bases). The germline CDR1 and CDR2 sequences are SGHTA and FQGNSA. Trimming removed 3 bases at V and 5 bases at J, with 14 bases between. The CDR3 has 15 residues. The CDR3 spells CASSFTSGVNNEQFF. DNA of the CDR3: TGTGCCAGCAGCTTTACCTCGGGGGTAAACAATGAGCAGTTCTTC.

The chain carries TRBV5-1 and TRBJ1-6; D perhaps matches TRBD1 (6 bases). This CDR3 contains 15 residues. V lost 0 bases, J lost 9 bases, and 13 bases lay in between. Germline CDR1 is SGHRS and CDR2 is YFSETQ. For the CDR3, the DNA is TGCGCCAGCAGCTTGGGGGGACACGGAGCTTCACCCCTCCACTTT. It codes for CASSLGGHGASPLHF.

The CDR3 sequence is CASSYAGTGSYEQYF. DNA for the CDR3: TGTGCCAGCAGCTACGCCGGGACAGGGTCGTACGAGCAGTACTTC. The genes are TRBV7-3 and TRBJ2-7, with 9 bases aligning to TRBD1. The CDR3 runs 15 residues. V shed 4 bases, J shed 4 bases, and the junction held 8 bases outside the gene matches. Germline V gene lookup returns CDR1 SGHTA and CDR2 FQGTGA.

The chain carries TRBV24-1 and TRBJ1-1, with D hard to call. V was cut by 2 bases and J by 9 bases, with 9 bases left in between. The CDR3 consists of 12 residues. Germline loops: CDR1 KGHDR, CDR2 SFDVKD. DNA of the CDR3: TGTGCCACCAGTGATTGGGAGAAGAAAGCTTTCTTT. This encodes CATSDWEKKAFF.

V and J are TRBV9 and TRBJ1-2, with 8 bases aligning to TRBD1. CDR3 size: 15 residues. J gave up 5 bases and V 4 bases, and 10 bases lay outside the gene matches. Germline V gives CDR1 SGDLS, CDR2 YYNGEE. The CDR3 nucleotides are TGTGCCAGCAGCACCTATCAGGGGGCGGCTTATGGCTACACCTTC. Residues: CASSTYQGAAYGYTF.

The rearrangement links TRBV29-1 to TRBJ2-7; 7 nucleotides align to TRBD2. This CDR3 has 17 amino acids. Germline V gene data show CDR1 as SQVTM and CDR2 as ANQGSEA. The DNA of the CDR3 is TGCAGAACGATATCACTGTGCGGGAGTTGGGGAGTCTACGAGCAGTACTTC. Its translation: CRTISLCGSWGVYEQYF.

V usage is TRBV9 and J usage is TRBJ1-1; maybe TRBD1 (5 bases). CDR1 is SGDLS, CDR2 YYNGEE, per germline. CDR3 length: 14 residues. Trimming removed 0 bases at V and 4 bases at J, with 10 bases between. In DNA, the CDR3 is TGTGCCAGCAGCGTAGAGGCGGGGGTCACTGAAGCTTTCTTT. Protein sequence: CASSVEAGVTEAFF. Drawing the rest from reference TRBV9 and TRBJ1-1, the complete variable domain is DSGVTQTPKHLITATGQRVTLRCSPRSGDLSVYWYQQSLDQGLQFLIQYYNGEERAKGNILERFSAQQFPDLHSELNLSSLELGDSALYFCASSVEAGVTEAFFGQGTRLTVV.

This clone has a handful of counts. The CDR3 DNA sequence: TGCGCCAGCAGCCCGCGGGACCCCGGGTCTCAAGAGACCCAGTACTTC. Translated: CASSPRDPGSQETQYF. The chain is built from TRBV5-1 and TRBJ2-5, with D maybe TRBD2 (6 bases). Trimming stripped 4 bases from V and 2 bases from J, with 18 bases between. Germline V gives CDR1 SGHRS, CDR2 YFSETQ. The CDR3 is 16 amino acids.

Only one count was recorded for this clone. The rearrangement uses TRBV27 and TRBJ1-5, with TRBD1 as a possible D gene (6 bases). The V end was cut by 5 bases, the J end by 5 bases, with 16 bases between. This CDR3 contains 15 residues. CDR1 and CDR2 (germline): MNHEY, SMNVEV (reference sequence). The CDR3 region has the DNA TGTGCCAGCAGTCGGGGTCGACAGGTCGATCAGCCCCAGCATTTT. Amino acids: CASSRGRQVDQPQHF.

The J gene is TRBJ2-5, the V gene TRBV3-1 (or the pseudogene TRBV3-2); possibly TRBD2 for D (5 bases). In germline, CDR1 is LGHDT, CDR2 YNNKEL (reference sequence). The CDR3 runs to 14 residues. The V end lost 4 bases, the J end lost 5 bases, and 14 bases lay between the germline ends. The CDR3 nucleotides are TGTGCCAGCAGCCCAGGAGAGGGAACGGAGACCCAGTACTTC. Its protein product is CASSPGEGTETQYF.

The chain joins TRBV19 to TRBJ2-6; TRBD1 might be the D (6 bases). Germline V gives CDR1 LNHDA, CDR2 SQIVND (reference sequence). CDR3 length: 18 residues. Trimming pared 3 bases from V and 0 bases from J, leaving 15 bases between. CDR3 region: CASSILWGPYSGANVLTF. The CDR3 nucleotides read TGTGCCAGTAGTATTTTATGGGGGCCCTACTCTGGGGCCAACGTCCTGACTTTC. Full variable domain (rest looked up from reference TRBV19 and TRBJ2-6): DGGITQSPKYLFRKEGQNVTLSCEQNLNHDAMYWYRQDPGQGLRLIYYSQIVNDFQKGDIAEGYSVSREKKESFPLTVTSAQKNPTAFYLCASSILWGPYSGANVLTFGAGSRLTVL.

The CDR3 DNA is TGCAGCGTTGGAGGCGGGGGGGCCCCCACAGATACGCAGTATTTT. This translates into CSVGGGGAPTDTQYF. The J gene is TRBJ2-3, the V gene TRBV29-1; 9 nucleotides match TRBD2. This CDR3 is built from 15 residues. CDR1 SQVTM and CDR2 ANQGSEA come from the germline V gene. V was pared by 4 bases and J by 2 bases, with 7 bases of the junction left unmatched.

The chain employs TRBV9 and TRBJ2-2; 7 nucleotides match TRBD2. Unmatched junction bases numbered 9, after V lost 4 bases and J lost 6 bases. Germline V lookup: CDR1 SGDLS, CDR2 YYNGEE. The CDR3 covers 15 residues. CDR3 amino acids: CASSSRLAFAGELFF. CDR3 DNA: TGTGCCAGCAGCTCACGACTAGCCTTCGCCGGGGAGCTGTTTTTT.

A single count supports this clone. The chain couples TRBV28 to TRBJ2-7; TRBD2 matches 8 bases. CDR1 and CDR2 (germline): MDHEN, SYDVKM. CDR3 length: 13 amino acids. V shed 6 bases and J 3 bases; nucleotides not matched to a gene: 4. In DNA, the CDR3 is TGTGCCAGCAGGAAGGGACTAGACTACGAGCAGTACGTC. Its protein is CASRKGLDYEQYV.

The rearrangement uses TRBV5-5 and TRBJ1-4; the D is unclear. The CDR3 has 15 amino acids. The V gene lost 0 bases and the J gene lost 0 bases, with 6 bases spanning the gap. The germline gives CDR1 SGHKS, CDR2 YYEKEE (reference sequence). The CDR3 is CASSLDVATNEKLFF. CDR3 sequence (DNA): TGTGCCAGCAGCTTGGACGTAGCAACTAATGAAAAACTGTTTTTT.

This sequence joins TRBV2 and TRBJ2-1, with 12 bases identical to TRBD1. The CDR3 totals 15 residues. Germline V gene data show CDR1 as SNHLY and CDR2 as FYNNEI. Germline trimming cut 7 bases from V and 4 bases from J; bases unmatched to any gene: 5. Written as DNA, the CDR3 is TGTGCCAGCAAATGGGGACAGGGGGCTTACAATGAGCAGTTCTTC. It translates to CASKWGQGAYNEQFF. The full variable domain, with the rest looked up from reference TRBV2 and TRBJ2-1, is EPEVTQTPSHQVTQMGQEVILRCVPISNHLYFYWYRQILGQKVEFLVSFYNNEISEKSEIFDDQFSVERPDGSNFTLKIRSTKLEDSAMYFCASKWGQGAYNEQFFGPGTRLTVL.

V is TRBV24-1 and J is TRBJ2-1, with a weak D call TRBD2 (6 bases). CDR3 length equals 13 residues. V lost 9 bases to trimming and J lost 4 bases, with 12 bases between them. The germline V gene has CDR1 KGHDR and CDR2 SFDVKD. The CDR3 sequence: CATQRDSYNEQFF. DNA for the CDR3: TGTGCCACCCAACGGGACTCTTACAATGAGCAGTTCTTC.

The rearrangement joins TRBV2 to TRBJ2-3; 10 bases align to TRBD2. The CDR3 loop spans 14 amino acids. The ends lost 11 bases at V and 1 base at J; junction bases unmatched: 6. Germline V CDR1 and CDR2: SNHLY, FYNNEI. The CDR3 here is CASPGLAGTDTQYF. The CDR3 nucleotides read TGTGCCTCCCCAGGACTAGCGGGCACAGATACGCAGTATTTT.

V gene TRBV28 combines with J gene TRBJ1-5; no definite D call. This CDR3 has 15 residues. The V and J ends lost 6 bases and 3 bases respectively, with 15 bases between them. Germline loops: CDR1 MDHEN, CDR2 SYDVKM. The CDR3 DNA follows: TGTGCCAGCAGCACGCCGGGGATCTTCAATCAGCCCCAGCATTTT. It specifies CASSTPGIFNQPQHF. Full variable domain (missing parts from reference TRBV28 and TRBJ1-5): DVKVTQSSRYLVKRTGEKVFLECVQDMDHENMFWYRQDPGLGLRLIYFSYDVKMKEKGDIPEGYSVSREKKERFSLILESASTNQTSMYLCASSTPGIFNQPQHFGDGTRLSIL.

This chain uses TRBV19 with TRBJ1-1; the match to TRBD1 covers 10 bases. Germline-derived CDR1 and CDR2 are LNHDA and SQIVND (reference sequence). V trimming: 5 bases; J trimming: 3 bases; junction bases outside the gene matches: 9. This CDR3 has 16 amino acids. Here the CDR3 DNA reads TGTGCCAGTAGTCCGATGACAGGGGGCTCGGACACTGAAGCTTTCTTT. Amino acids: CASSPMTGGSDTEAFF.

The chain carries TRBV19 and TRBJ1-1; no clear D. Trimming removed 5 bases at V and 1 base at J, with 17 bases between. The CDR3 length is 16 residues. Germline CDR1 reads LNHDA; CDR2 reads SQIVND (reference sequence). The CDR3 loop reads CASSVNWNSGNTEAFF. Written as DNA, the CDR3 is TGTGCCAGTAGTGTAAATTGGAATAGCGGGAACACTGAAGCTTTCTTT.

The V gene is TRBV27, the J gene TRBJ1-2; D remains unclear. With 6 bases removed from V and 4 bases from J, the gap between germline ends came to 18 bases. This CDR3 is built from 15 residues. From germline, CDR1 is MNHEY and CDR2 SMNVEV (reference sequence). In DNA, the CDR3 is TGTGCCAGCAGCCCGGCGGGCATACGGGCCTATGGCTACACCTTC. Translating it yields CASSPAGIRAYGYTF.

The rearrangement uses TRBV5-1 and TRBJ2-2; 8 nucleotides match TRBD1. The CDR3 is 17 amino acids. V lost 0 bases and J lost 3; bases outside the gene matches: 7. Germline CDR1 and CDR2: SGHRS and YFSETQ. DNA for the CDR3: TGCGCCAGCAGCTTGGGACCCCAGGGGGCCGACACCGGGGAGCTGTTTTTT. This codes for CASSLGPQGADTGELFF. The full variable domain, rest sourced from reference TRBV5-1 and TRBJ2-2, is KAGVTQTPRYLIKTRGQQVTLSCSPISGHRSVSWYQQTPGQGLQFLFEYFSETQRNKGNFPGRFSGRQFSNSRSEMNVSTLELGDSALYLCASSLGPQGADTGELFFGEGSRLTVL.

The V and J genes are TRBV7-8 and TRBJ2-1; 9 bases match TRBD2. The CDR3 totals 18 residues. The junction had 9 bases not matched to a gene; V was cut back by 0 bases and J by 3 bases. Germline V gene data show CDR1 as SGHVS and CDR2 as FQNEAQ. Written as DNA, the CDR3 is TGTGCCAGCAGCTTAGCGCTGTGGGCTAGCGGGATCTACAATGAGCAGTTCTTC. This sequence encodes CASSLALWASGIYNEQFF.

The J gene is TRBJ1-4, the V gene TRBV27, with 7 bases matching TRBD1. Germline V lookup: CDR1 MNHEY, CDR2 SMNVEV (reference sequence). The V segment lost 6 bases and the J segment 5 bases; nucleotides outside the gene matches: 9. CDR3 length equals 15 residues. The CDR3 loop reads CASRQQGPLNEKLFF. The CDR3 DNA reads as TGTGCCAGCAGGCAACAGGGGCCCCTAAATGAAAAACTGTTTTTT.

The chain links TRBV28 to TRBJ1-5; TRBD1 matches 10 bases. V was pared by 7 bases and J by 2 bases, with 5 bases of the junction left unmatched. CDR1 and CDR2 from the germline V gene are MDHEN and SYDVKM. The CDR3 has 15 residues. The CDR3, as DNA: TGTGCCAGCAAAACCGGGACAGGGGGCAATCAGCCCCAGCATTTT. Translating it yields CASKTGTGGNQPQHF.

J is TRBJ2-3 and V is TRBV4-1, with 8 bases that match TRBD2. The CDR3 loop spans 15 amino acids. The germline V gene has CDR1 MGHRA and CDR2 YSYEKL. V was clipped by 2 bases and J by 4 bases; unmatched bases: 5. The CDR3 nucleotides are TGCGCCAGCAGCCAACTCCGGGAGGGGCCAGATACGCAGTATTTT. Translating gives CASSQLREGPDTQYF.